Listed here are 22 T cell receptor beta chains from one sample, sequenced in a study of human CD8 memory T cell subsets. CCR7+ PD-1+ TIGIT+ early memory CD8+ cells with dysfunctional traits were TPEX. UMI-labeled 5' RACE produced the TCR beta libraries. After re-calling the 5' RACE reads, TCRdb lists one entry per CDR3 protein, DNA absent. The sample spans around 6,300 distinct CDR3 sequences; the ten largest clones claim about 21%. The sequencing input was CD8+ T cells from PBMCs. The source is a human donor in good health.

The rearrangement joins TRBV28 to TRBJ2-7; TCRdb outputs TRBD1, but without DNA this stays unchecked. The CDR3 is made up of 15 amino acids. The V gene's germline CDR1 is MDHEN and CDR2 SYDVKM. The CDR3 protein is CASSYRGISSYEQYF.

The chain links TRBV7-8 to TRBJ2-1; TCRdb picks TRBD2, but there is no DNA to check that call. Per the germline V gene, CDR1 is SGHVS and CDR2 is FQNEAQ. The CDR3 is made up of 16 amino acids. Here the CDR3 reads CASSLAGTSGNYEQFF.

This chain uses TRBV20-1 with TRBJ2-1; TCRdb outputs TRBD1, but without DNA this stays unchecked. CDR3 length: 15 residues. Germline values: CDR1 DFQATT, CDR2 SNEGSKA (reference sequence). This CDR3 reads CSARVPPGRANEQFF.

V is TRBV9 and J is TRBJ2-1. This CDR3 is 15 amino acids long. The germline CDR1 and CDR2 sequences are SGDLS and YYNGEE. The CDR3 region is CASSVAWTVQDEQFF.

The rearrangement uses TRBV29-1 and TRBJ2-1. The CDR3 is 14 amino acids. Germline CDR1 reads SQVTM; CDR2 reads ANQGSEA. The CDR3 loop is CSVEAGSSYNEQFF.

This rearrangement joins TRBV4-1 to TRBJ2-1; TCRdb gives TRBD2 as the D gene, but with no DNA this cannot be confirmed. The CDR3 is made up of 15 amino acids. CDR1 is MGHRA, CDR2 YSYEKL, per germline. CDR3 loop: CASSRTSGSGNEQFF.

This clonotype is classed as medium-sized by frequency. The rearrangement links TRBV6-2 or TRBV6-3 to TRBJ2-7. Germline V gives CDR1 MNHEY, CDR2 SVGEGT. This CDR3 contains 12 residues. The CDR3 spells CASSYVWESQYF.

This chain uses TRBV7-6 with TRBJ2-7. The length of the CDR3 is 13 residues. Germline loops: CDR1 SGHVS, CDR2 FNYEAQ. The CDR3: CASSSSDSYEQYF.

This chain connects TRBV2 to TRBJ2-2; absent DNA, TCRdb's TRBD2 call cannot be checked. Germline-derived CDR1 and CDR2 are SNHLY and FYNNEI. CDR3 length: 16 residues. CDR3 in amino acids: CASSERIAGWAGELFF.

V gene TRBV6-6 combines with J gene TRBJ2-7; lacking DNA, the TRBD1 call made by TCRdb goes unchecked. CDR3 length: 12 amino acids. Germline V gene data show CDR1 as MNHNY and CDR2 as SVGAGI (reference sequence). The CDR3 region is CASSLTGDEQYF.

The CDR3 loop reads CASSPPGTAQETQYF. The rearrangement links TRBV7-9 to TRBJ2-5; the TCRdb D gene call, TRBD1, has no DNA to confirm it. The CDR3 runs 15 residues. From germline, CDR1 is SEHNR and CDR2 FQNEAQ (reference sequence).

Frequency places this clonotype as medium-sized (0.01 to 0.1%). This chain uses TRBV20-1 with TRBJ1-3. The CDR3 has 17 residues. Germline assignment: CDR1 DFQATT and CDR2 SNEGSKA (reference sequence). The CDR3 spells CSARDVLGPDSGNTIYF.

By frequency, this clonotype is medium-sized. The chain joins TRBV25-1 to TRBJ1-4; TCRdb picks TRBD1, but there is no DNA to check that call. The CDR3 contains 14 residues. The germline V gene has CDR1 MGHDK and CDR2 SYGVNS. The chain's CDR3 is CASRDPGTNEKLFF. The entire variable domain, with the rest obtained from reference TRBV25-1 and TRBJ1-4, is as follows: EADIYQTPRYLVIGTGKKITLECSQTMGHDKMYWYQQDPGMELHLIHYSYGVNSTEKGDLSSESTVSRIRTEHFPLTLESARPSHTSQYLCASRDPGTNEKLFFGSGTQLSVL.

This clonotype registers medium-sized by frequency. The chain is built from TRBV10-3 and TRBJ2-1; TCRdb selects TRBD2, and the lack of DNA leaves this call unchecked. The germline V gene encodes CDR1 ENHRY and CDR2 SYGVKD. The CDR3 sequence is 17 residues long. CDR3 loop: CAISESRASGDNNEQFF.

Measured by frequency, this clonotype is medium-sized. This sequence joins TRBV11-2 and TRBJ1-1. Per germline, CDR1 SGHAT and CDR2 FQNNGV. The CDR3 totals 14 residues. CDR3 in amino acids: CASSLKTWNTEAFF.

The CDR3 sequence is CASSQEDTAGQPQHF. V and J are TRBV4-2 and TRBJ1-5; the D call of TRBD1 rests on TCRdb alone, since no DNA is present to check it. Germline V gene data show CDR1 as LGHNA and CDR2 as YNFKEQ. The CDR3 extends over 15 amino acids.

Considering frequency, this clonotype is medium-sized. This chain joins TRBV6-6 and TRBJ2-1. This CDR3 region has 15 residues. The germline CDR1 and CDR2 sequences are MNHNY and SVGAGI (reference sequence). The CDR3 sequence is CASSYWGSSYNEQFF.

This sequence joins TRBV12-3 or TRBV12-4 and TRBJ1-2; TCRdb gives TRBD1 as the D gene, but with no DNA this cannot be confirmed. The CDR3 length is 14 residues. CDR3 protein: CASSLTGGVYGYTF.

V gene TRBV7-9 combines with J gene TRBJ1-5. The CDR3 length is 15 residues. CDR1 is SEHNR and CDR2 is FQNEAQ in the germline V gene (reference sequence). The CDR3 protein is CASSPGGDSNQPQHF.

This sequence joins TRBV12-3 or TRBV12-4 and TRBJ2-5; TCRdb lists TRBD1, though no DNA is available to test this call. This CDR3 has 14 residues. The CDR3 sequence: CASNPTGGLETQYF.

This clonotype is classed as medium-sized by frequency. This chain joins TRBV7-9 and TRBJ2-7. The CDR3 has 12 amino acids. CDR1 SEHNR and CDR2 FQNEAQ come from the germline V gene (reference sequence). CDR3 in amino acids: CASSLAGLEQYF.

The chain's CDR3 is CASSSSGTGLETQYF. This sequence joins TRBV11-3 and TRBJ2-5; there is no DNA to check the TCRdb D call of TRBD1. The CDR3 runs 15 residues. The germline V gene encodes CDR1 SGHNT and CDR2 YENEEA.